These 4 T cell receptor beta chains were sequenced from one sample in a study of cytomegalovirus exposure and HLA in healthy donors. The PCR employed 60 Vbeta primers together with 13 Jbeta primers. This table comes from immunoSEQ multiplex PCR, and its TCRdb copy is limited to in-frame clones, with some not included. In the table there are a few hundred thousand clones, about four fifths of which are singletons. The sample comprised PBMCs. These TCRs come from a woman in her fifties or sixties in good health and CMV-seropositive.

CDR3 sequence: CASSGGQSSDTQYF. CDR3 bases: TGTGCCAGCAGTGGGGGACAGTCTTCAGATACGCAGTATTTT. The genes are TRBV6-1 and TRBJ2-3; 7 bases map to TRBD1. V gave up 4 bases and J gave up 4 bases; unmatched junction bases: 5. Germline-derived CDR1 and CDR2 are MNHNS and SASEGT. The CDR3 is 14 residues long.

CDR3: CAISGQGKGGYTF. The CDR3 DNA is TGTGCCATCAGTGGACAGGGCAAGGGGGGCTACACCTTC. V is TRBV10-3 and J is TRBJ1-2; 7 bases map to TRBD1. The germline V gene has CDR1 ENHRY and CDR2 SYGVKD. J was trimmed by 8 bases and V by 4 bases; bases with no gene match: 7. The CDR3 loop spans 13 amino acids.

The gene calls are TRBV19 and TRBJ2-1; D possibly corresponds to TRBD2 (6 bases). Trimming shortened V by 6 bases and J by 5 bases, and 17 bases separated the two germline ends. CDR3 length: 15 amino acids. Looked up from germline, CDR1 is LNHDA and CDR2 is SQIVND (reference sequence). The CDR3 region has the DNA TGTGCCAGTAGGCGGGACCAGCGCGTCCACAATGAGCAGTTCTTC. It is translated as CASRRDQRVHNEQFF. Variable domain in full (rest from reference TRBV19 and TRBJ2-1): DGGITQSPKYLFRKEGQNVTLSCEQNLNHDAMYWYRQDPGQGLRLIYYSQIVNDFQKGDIAEGYSVSREKKESFPLTVTSAQKNPTAFYLCASRRDQRVHNEQFFGPGTRLTVL.

This chain connects TRBV6-1 to TRBJ1-5; no clear D. V was pared by 3 bases and J by 4 bases, with 7 bases between. CDR1 and CDR2 from the germline V gene are MNHNS and SASEGT. CDR3 length equals 13 residues. The CDR3 DNA reads TGTGCCAGCAGTGAGATAACTAATCAGCCCCAGCATTTT. It yields the protein CASSEITNQPQHF.